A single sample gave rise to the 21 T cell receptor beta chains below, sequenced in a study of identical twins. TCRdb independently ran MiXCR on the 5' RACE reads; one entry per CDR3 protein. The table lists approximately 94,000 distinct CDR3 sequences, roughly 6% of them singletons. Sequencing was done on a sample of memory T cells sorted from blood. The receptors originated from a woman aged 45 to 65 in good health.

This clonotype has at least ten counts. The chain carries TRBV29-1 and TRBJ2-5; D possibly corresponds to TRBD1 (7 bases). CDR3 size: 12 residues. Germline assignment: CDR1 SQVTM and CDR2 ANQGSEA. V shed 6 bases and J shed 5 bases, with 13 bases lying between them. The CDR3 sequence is CSVRTGGETQYF. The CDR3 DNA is TGCAGCGTCCGGACAGGAGGGGAGACCCAGTACTTC.

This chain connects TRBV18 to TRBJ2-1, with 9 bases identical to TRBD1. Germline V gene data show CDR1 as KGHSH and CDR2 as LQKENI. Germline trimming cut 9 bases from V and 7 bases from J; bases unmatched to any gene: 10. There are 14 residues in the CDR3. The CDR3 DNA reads TGTGCCAGTCAACCGGGACAGGGTAGGAATGAGCAGTTCTTC. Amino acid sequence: CASQPGQGRNEQFF.

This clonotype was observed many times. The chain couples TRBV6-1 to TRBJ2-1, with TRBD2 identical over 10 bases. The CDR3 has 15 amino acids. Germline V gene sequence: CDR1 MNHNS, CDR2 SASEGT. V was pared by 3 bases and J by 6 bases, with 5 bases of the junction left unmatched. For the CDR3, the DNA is TGTGCCAGCAGTGACGGGACTAGCGAGAGCAATGAGCAGTTCTTC. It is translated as CASSDGTSESNEQFF.

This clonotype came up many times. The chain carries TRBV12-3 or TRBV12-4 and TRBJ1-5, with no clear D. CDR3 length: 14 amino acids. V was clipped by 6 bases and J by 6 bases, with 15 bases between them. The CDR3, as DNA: TGTGCCAGCAGACCCACGGGGTCCGGTCAGCCCCAGCATTTT. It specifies CASRPTGSGQPQHF.

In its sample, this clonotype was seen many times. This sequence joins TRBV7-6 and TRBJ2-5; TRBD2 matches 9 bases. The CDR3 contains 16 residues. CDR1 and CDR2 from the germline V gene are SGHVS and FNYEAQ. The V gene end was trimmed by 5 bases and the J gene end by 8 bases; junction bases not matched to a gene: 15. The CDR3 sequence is CASSTLGAGGPGTQYF. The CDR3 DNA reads TGTGCCAGCAGCACCCTAGGAGCGGGAGGACCTGGAACCCAGTACTTC.

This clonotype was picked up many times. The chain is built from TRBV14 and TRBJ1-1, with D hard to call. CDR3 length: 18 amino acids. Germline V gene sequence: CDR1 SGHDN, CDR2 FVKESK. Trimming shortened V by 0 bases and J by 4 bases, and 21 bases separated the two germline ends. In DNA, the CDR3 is TGTGCCAGCAGCCAAGAATCACGGCCTAGTAGGTACGGCACTGAAGCTTTCTTT. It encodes CASSQESRPSRYGTEAFF. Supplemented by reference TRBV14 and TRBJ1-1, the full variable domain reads EAGVTQFPSHSVIEKGQTVTLRCDPISGHDNLYWYRRVMGKEIKFLLHFVKESKQDESGMPNNRFLAERTGGTYSTLKVQPAELEDSGVYFCASSQESRPSRYGTEAFFGQGTRLTVV.

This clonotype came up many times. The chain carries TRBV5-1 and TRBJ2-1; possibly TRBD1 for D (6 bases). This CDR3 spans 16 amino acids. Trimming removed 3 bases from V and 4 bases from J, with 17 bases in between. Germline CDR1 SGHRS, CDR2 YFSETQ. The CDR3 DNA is TGCGCCAGCAGCTCGACAGGATTATCGCAATACAATGAGCAGTTCTTC. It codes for CASSSTGLSQYNEQFF.

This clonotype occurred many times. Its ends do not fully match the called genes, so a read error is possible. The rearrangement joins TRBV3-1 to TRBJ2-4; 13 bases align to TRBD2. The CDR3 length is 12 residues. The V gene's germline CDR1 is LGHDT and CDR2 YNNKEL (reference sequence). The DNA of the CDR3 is TGTGCCAGCAGCCAAAGCGGGACTAGCGGGGCTTTC. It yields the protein CASSQSGTSGAF.

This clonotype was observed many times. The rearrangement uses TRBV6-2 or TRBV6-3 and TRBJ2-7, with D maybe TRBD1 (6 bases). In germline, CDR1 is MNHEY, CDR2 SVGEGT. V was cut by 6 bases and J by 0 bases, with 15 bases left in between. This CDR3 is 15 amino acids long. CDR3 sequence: CASSSSQGVSYEQYF. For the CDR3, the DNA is TGTGCCAGCAGCTCGTCACAGGGCGTCTCCTACGAGCAGTACTTC.

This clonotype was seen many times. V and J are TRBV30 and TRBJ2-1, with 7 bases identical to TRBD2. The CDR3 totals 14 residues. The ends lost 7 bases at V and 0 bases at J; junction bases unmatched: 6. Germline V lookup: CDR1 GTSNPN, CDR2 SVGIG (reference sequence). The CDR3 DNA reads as TGTGCCTACAACCCTAGCGGCTCCTACAATGAGCAGTTCTTC. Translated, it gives CAYNPSGSYNEQFF.

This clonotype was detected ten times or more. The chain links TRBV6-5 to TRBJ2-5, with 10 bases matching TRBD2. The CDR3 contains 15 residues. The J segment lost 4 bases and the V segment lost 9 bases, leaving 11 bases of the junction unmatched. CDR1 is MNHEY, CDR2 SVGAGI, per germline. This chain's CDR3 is CARGVASGRRETQYF. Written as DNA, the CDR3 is TGTGCCAGGGGGGTGGCTAGCGGGAGAAGAGAGACCCAGTACTTC.

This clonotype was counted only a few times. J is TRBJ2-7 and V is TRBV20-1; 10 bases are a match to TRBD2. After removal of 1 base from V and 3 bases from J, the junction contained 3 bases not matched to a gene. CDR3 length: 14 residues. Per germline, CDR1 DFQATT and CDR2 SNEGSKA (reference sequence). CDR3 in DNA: TGCAGTGCTAGAGGTCTAGCGGGAGACTACGAGCAGTACTTC. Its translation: CSARGLAGDYEQYF.

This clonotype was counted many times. CDR3 loop: CASSSGLAGGVEQFF. CDR3 in DNA: TGTGCCAGCAGCTCCGGACTAGCGGGAGGGGTTGAGCAGTTCTTC. The chain employs TRBV11-2 and TRBJ2-1, with TRBD2 matching 15 bases. The CDR3 extends over 15 amino acids. Germline-derived CDR1 and CDR2 are SGHAT and FQNNGV. With 4 bases clipped from V and 9 bases from J, the junction kept 4 bases outside the gene matches.

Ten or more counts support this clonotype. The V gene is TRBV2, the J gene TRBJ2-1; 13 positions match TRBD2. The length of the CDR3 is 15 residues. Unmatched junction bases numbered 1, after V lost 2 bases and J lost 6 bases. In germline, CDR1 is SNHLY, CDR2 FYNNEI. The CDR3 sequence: CASSETSGRANEQFF. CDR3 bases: TGTGCCAGCAGTGAAACTAGCGGGAGGGCCAATGAGCAGTTCTTC.

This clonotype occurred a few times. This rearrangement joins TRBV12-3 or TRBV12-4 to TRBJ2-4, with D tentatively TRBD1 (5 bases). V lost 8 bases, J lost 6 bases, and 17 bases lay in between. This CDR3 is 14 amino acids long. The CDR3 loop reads CASQTRQGGNIQYF. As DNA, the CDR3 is TGTGCCAGCCAAACCAGGCAGGGCGGAAACATTCAGTACTTC.

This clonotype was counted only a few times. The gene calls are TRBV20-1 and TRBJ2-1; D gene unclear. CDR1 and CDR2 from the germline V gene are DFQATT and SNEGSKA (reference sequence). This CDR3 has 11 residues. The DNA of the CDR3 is TGCAGAAGTAGAAAGGGCAATGAGCAGTTCTTC. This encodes CRSRKGNEQFF.

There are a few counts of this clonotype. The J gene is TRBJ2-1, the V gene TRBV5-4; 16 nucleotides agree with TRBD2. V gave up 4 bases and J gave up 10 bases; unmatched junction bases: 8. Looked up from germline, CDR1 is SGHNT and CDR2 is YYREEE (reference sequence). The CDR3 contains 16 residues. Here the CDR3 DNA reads TGTGCCAGCAGCCATTACGGGACTAGCGGGAGGGTAGAGCAGTTCTTC. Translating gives CASSHYGTSGRVEQFF. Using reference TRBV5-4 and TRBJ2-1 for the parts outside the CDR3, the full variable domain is ETGVTQSPTHLIKTRGQQVTLRCSSQSGHNTVSWYQQALGQGPQFIFQYYREEENGRGNFPPRFSGLQFPNYSSELNVNALELDDSALYLCASSHYGTSGRVEQFFGPGTRLTVL.

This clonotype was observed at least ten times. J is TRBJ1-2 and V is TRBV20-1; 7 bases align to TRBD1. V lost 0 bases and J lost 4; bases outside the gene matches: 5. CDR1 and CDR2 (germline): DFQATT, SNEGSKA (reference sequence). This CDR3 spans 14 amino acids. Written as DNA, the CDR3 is TGCAGTGCTAGAGATTTAGGGGGCGGCTATGGCTACACCTTC. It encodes CSARDLGGGYGYTF.

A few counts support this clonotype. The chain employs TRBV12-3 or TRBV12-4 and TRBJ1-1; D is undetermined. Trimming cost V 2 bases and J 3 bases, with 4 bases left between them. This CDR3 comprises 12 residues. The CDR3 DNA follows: TGTGCCAGCAGTTTACGGGACACTGAAGCTTTCTTT. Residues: CASSLRDTEAFF.

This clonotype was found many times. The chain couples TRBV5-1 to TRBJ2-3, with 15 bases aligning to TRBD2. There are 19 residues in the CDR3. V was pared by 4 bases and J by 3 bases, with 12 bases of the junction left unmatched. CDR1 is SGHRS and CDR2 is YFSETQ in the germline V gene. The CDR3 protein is CASSLGLAGGPNPTDTQYF. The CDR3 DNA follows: TGCGCCAGCAGCCTCGGACTAGCGGGAGGGCCAAATCCTACAGATACGCAGTATTTT.

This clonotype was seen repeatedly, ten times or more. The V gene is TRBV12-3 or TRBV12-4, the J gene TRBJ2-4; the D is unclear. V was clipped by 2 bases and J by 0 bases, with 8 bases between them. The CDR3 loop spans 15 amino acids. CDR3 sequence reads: CASSLSAQAKNIQYF. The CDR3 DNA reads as TGTGCCAGCAGTTTATCAGCACAAGCCAAAAACATTCAGTACTTC.